The clone carrying this TCR beta chain was counted ten times or more. The source of the sample is a study of early T cells in non-severe SARS-CoV-2 infection. The germline V and J ends were trimmed by 6 bases and 3 bases, with 18 bases remaining between them. Germline V lookup: CDR1 DFQATT, CDR2 SNEGSKA (reference sequence). This CDR3 has 14 residues. MiXCR, run by TCRdb on the 5' RACE reads, gives a single entry per CDR3 protein. The table has 84,000 or so distinct CDR3 sequences, roughly 13% seen once. This receptor was taken from an adult who was a healthcare worker with PCR-confirmed SARS-CoV-2 infection or an uninfected control (not recorded which). The chain carries TRBV20-1 and TRBJ2-7, with a possible D match to TRBD1 (6 bases). Sequenced material: whole blood. The CDR3 spells CSARGNRDIYEQYF. In DNA, the CDR3 is TGCAGTGCGAGGGGCAACCGGGACATCTACGAGCAGTACTTC.